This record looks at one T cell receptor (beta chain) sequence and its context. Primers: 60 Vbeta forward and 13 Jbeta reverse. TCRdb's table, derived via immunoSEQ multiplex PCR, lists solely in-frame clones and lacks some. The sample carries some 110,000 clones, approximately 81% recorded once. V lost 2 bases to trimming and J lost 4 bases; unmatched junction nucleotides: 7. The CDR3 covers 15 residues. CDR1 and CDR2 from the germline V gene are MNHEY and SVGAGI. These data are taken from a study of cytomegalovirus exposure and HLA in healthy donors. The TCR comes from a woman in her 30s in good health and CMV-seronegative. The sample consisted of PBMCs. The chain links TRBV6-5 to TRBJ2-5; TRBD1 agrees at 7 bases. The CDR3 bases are TGTGCCAGCAGTTACAGAGAAGCAGGGGGAGAGACCCAGTACTTC. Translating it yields CASSYREAGGETQYF.